One and the same sample provided the 5 T cell receptor beta chains below, sequenced in a study of blood T cell repertoires in COVID-19 (dated by TCRdb to about 2020). Library preparation used the immunoSEQ multiplex PCR assay. Held by TCRdb, this immuneACCESS table contains in-frame sequences only and omits some clones. Under half of the omission traces to an unresolved V gene where checked; the cause of the rest is unknown. In all, the sample holds some 140,000 clones, and 78% of those were seen once. The ten largest make up roughly 9.7% of the sample. Sequenced: peripheral blood. These receptors originate from a man in his sixties who had recovered from COVID-19.

This clone came up once. The chain couples TRBV19 to TRBJ1-1, with 11 bases matching TRBD1. There are 16 residues in the CDR3. The ends lost 5 bases at V and 0 bases at J; junction bases unmatched: 5. CDR1 is LNHDA, CDR2 SQIVND, per germline (reference sequence). The CDR3 coding sequence is TGTGCCAGTAGTCCTCGGACAGGGGGCTTGAACACTGAAGCTTTCTTT. The encoded protein is CASSPRTGGLNTEAFF.

This clone was seen only once. V is TRBV19 and J is TRBJ2-7, with a tentative D call TRBD1 (5 bases). V was pared by 10 bases and J by 0 bases, with 13 bases between. The CDR3 consists of 13 residues. Germline CDR1 reads LNHDA; CDR2 reads SQIVND (reference sequence). The CDR3 DNA is TGTGCCACCCGAGAGGACACCTCCTACGAGCAGTACTTC. It translates to CATREDTSYEQYF. Full variable domain (rest looked up from reference TRBV19 and TRBJ2-7): DGGITQSPKYLFRKEGQNVTLSCEQNLNHDAMYWYRQDPGQGLRLIYYSQIVNDFQKGDIAEGYSVSREKKESFPLTVTSAQKNPTAFYLCATREDTSYEQYFGPGTRLTVT.

The V gene is TRBV18, the J gene TRBJ2-5; 11 bases map to TRBD1. Germline CDR1 KGHSH, CDR2 LQKENI. V lost 4 bases to trimming and J lost 4 bases; unmatched junction nucleotides: 2. The CDR3 contains 14 residues. Written as DNA, the CDR3 is TGTGCCAGCTCACTCGGGACAGGGGGAGAGACCCAGTACTTC. Translated: CASSLGTGGETQYF.

This rearrangement joins TRBV28 to TRBJ2-5, with 7 bases identical to TRBD1. The CDR3 has 15 amino acids. Germline trimming cut 1 base from V and 1 base from J; bases unmatched to any gene: 3. CDR1 and CDR2 from the germline V gene are MDHEN and SYDVKM. This CDR3 reads CASSLLTGSQETQYF. In nucleotides, the CDR3 is TGTGCCAGCAGTTTATTGACAGGGAGCCAAGAGACCCAGTACTTC. Filled out from reference TRBV28 and TRBJ2-5, the complete variable domain reads DVKVTQSSRYLVKRTGEKVFLECVQDMDHENMFWYRQDPGLGLRLIYFSYDVKMKEKGDIPEGYSVSREKKERFSLILESASTNQTSMYLCASSLLTGSQETQYFGPGTRLLVL.

This chain links TRBV4-2 with TRBJ2-1; TRBD2 agrees at 10 bases. Trimming removed 6 bases from V and 5 bases from J; junction bases left unmatched: 7. Looked up from germline, CDR1 is LGHNA and CDR2 is YNFKEQ. The CDR3 is made up of 15 amino acids. Written as DNA, the CDR3 is TGTGCCAGCAGTTTCAGCGGGGGGGCCCACAATGAGCAGTTCTTC. Encoded protein: CASSFSGGAHNEQFF.